This TCR beta chain derives from a study of cytomegalovirus exposure and HLA in healthy donors. Study-wide results and caveats: TCR beta sequences reportedly predicted the HLA-A and HLA-B alleles of most subjects accurately. Certain indistinguishable V segments, among them TRBV6-2 and TRBV6-3, were excluded. The classifier, whose performance was assessed in both the original and validation cohorts, reportedly diagnosed cytomegalovirus status with high specificity and sensitivity. In a later analysis, at a false discovery rate of 0.05, 15,000 to 20,000 TCR beta sequences matched HLA alleles.

This clone was observed once. The antigen is not known. Germline lookup yields CDR1 MNHNY and CDR2 SVGAGI (reference sequence). The CDR3 spans 16 residues. V dropped 0 bases and J dropped 6; count of bases not matched to a gene: 9. The PCR was carried out with 60 Vbeta primers and 13 Jbeta primers. Using immunoSEQ multiplex PCR, the repertoire was profiled, and TCRdb retains in-frame clones only, with some absent. The data hold about 140,000 clones, with 73% observed a single time. Sequenced: PBMCs. The chain recombines TRBV6-6 with TRBJ2-7; 9 nucleotides line up with TRBD1. The receptor was derived from a human donor in good health. This CDR3 is CASSYSRQGVAGEQYF. The CDR3, as DNA: TGTGCCAGCAGTTACTCGAGACAGGGGGTAGCTGGCGAGCAGTACTTC.